This TCR beta chain was observed in a study of response to subunit inactivated influenza vaccine. TCRdb processed the RT-PCR reads anew with MiXCR; each CDR3 protein has one entry. The data hold 700,000 to 800,000 distinct CDR3 sequences, with less than 20% observed a single time. Broader study findings: Authors suggested each seasonal flu vaccination may recruit only limited numbers of new T cells.

The CDR3 covers 16 residues. The V segment lost 0 bases and the J segment 8 bases; nucleotides outside the gene matches: 7. Per the germline V gene, CDR1 is GTSNPN and CDR2 is SVGIG (reference sequence). As regards this clonotype: What it recognizes is unknown.

The sample consisted of PBMCs from blood, taken 5 to 6 days after vaccination. This clonotype was sampled from a man aged 50 to 60 who received an inactivated influenza vaccine. The chain joins TRBV30 to TRBJ2-1; 13 bases agree with TRBD2. The CDR3 nucleotides read TGTGCCTGGAGTGTACGTGGGACTAGCGGGGTCCATGAGCAGTTCTTC. This codes for CAWSVRGTSGVHEQFF.